One sample yielded the 23 T cell receptor beta chains listed below, sequenced in a study of high-grade serous ovarian cancer treatment subgroups. Tumor samples were obtained before definitive surgery or chemotherapy. Repertoires were generated with immunoSEQ multiplex PCR, while TCRdb's copy carries only in-frame clones and drops some. The table lists more than 1,000 clones, around 70% of them singletons. Sequenced sample: tumor tissue. These receptors were taken from a human donor with high-grade serous ovarian cancer.

In its sample, this clone was seen a few times. This chain links TRBV10-3 with TRBJ2-7, with TRBD2 matching over 7 bases. With 7 bases clipped from V and 0 bases from J, the junction kept 3 bases outside the gene matches. CDR1 and CDR2 (germline): ENHRY, SYGVKD. The CDR3 extends over 13 amino acids. CDR3 region: CAINGGDSYEQYF. Here the CDR3 DNA reads TGTGCCATCAATGGGGGGGACTCCTACGAGCAGTACTTC.

This rearrangement joins TRBV4-3 to TRBJ1-2, with a weak D call TRBD1 (5 bases). Germline values: CDR1 LGHNA, CDR2 YSLEER. CDR3 length: 14 residues. V was clipped by 0 bases and J by 7 bases, with 12 bases between them. The CDR3 loop is CASSQDRRQGGYTF. The CDR3 nucleotides are TGCGCCAGCAGCCAAGATAGGCGGCAGGGTGGCTACACCTTC.

This chain joins TRBV5-4 and TRBJ2-5; tentatively, D is TRBD1 or TRBD2 (5 bases each). The CDR3 is made up of 15 amino acids. The germline V gene encodes CDR1 SGHNT and CDR2 YYREEE (reference sequence). V shed 3 bases and J shed 3 bases, with 15 bases lying between them. DNA of the CDR3: TGTGCCAGCAGCTCAAGGGACCTGGGGGAAGAGACCCAGTACTTC. Its translation: CASSSRDLGEETQYF.

The V gene is TRBV6-5, the J gene TRBJ2-7, with 8 bases aligning to TRBD1. CDR3 size: 13 residues. Trimming took 5 bases from V and 5 from J; bases not matched to a gene: 5. The germline CDR1 and CDR2 sequences are MNHEY and SVGAGI. This chain's CDR3 is CASSDRGINEQYF. The CDR3 DNA reads TGTGCCAGCAGTGACAGGGGAATCAACGAGCAGTACTTC.

This clone was found a few times. The rearrangement uses TRBV6-1 and TRBJ1-4, with D perhaps TRBD1 (6 bases). The CDR3 has 15 residues. V was pared by 7 bases and J by 5 bases, with 17 bases between. CDR1 MNHNS and CDR2 SASEGT come from the germline V gene. CDR3 coding DNA: TGTGCCAGCACTCTCATGGGGGGCAGCAATGAAAAACTGTTTTTT. This codes for CASTLMGGSNEKLFF.

This sequence joins TRBV4-2 and TRBJ2-1; D unclear. CDR3 size: 15 residues. Germline-derived CDR1 and CDR2 are LGHNA and YNFKEQ. Between the trimmed V and J ends, which lost 5 bases and 2 bases, there was a span of 13 bases. The CDR3: CASSLVATTYNEQFF. Here the CDR3 DNA reads TGTGCCAGCAGCTTGGTCGCGACAACCTACAATGAGCAGTTCTTC.

The chain recombines TRBV6-4 with TRBJ1-2, with D unresolved. The CDR3 is made up of 15 amino acids. V was clipped by 0 bases and J by 3 bases, with 11 bases between them. Germline V gene sequence: CDR1 MRHNA, CDR2 SNTAGT. Written as DNA, the CDR3 is TGTGCCAGCAGTGACTCCCGCGGGGTTGACTATGGCTACACCTTC. The encoded protein is CASSDSRGVDYGYTF.

This chain uses TRBV29-1 with TRBJ2-3; D is undetermined. Deletions cut 6 bases from V and 4 bases from J, with 17 bases between. This CDR3 region has 14 residues. The germline V gene encodes CDR1 SQVTM and CDR2 ANQGSEA. Here the CDR3 reads CSVEWIVGADTQYF. CDR3 coding DNA: TGCAGCGTCGAATGGATCGTAGGTGCAGATACGCAGTATTTT.

The V gene is TRBV30, the J gene TRBJ1-6; D is uncertain. The germline V gene has CDR1 GTSNPN and CDR2 SVGIG (reference sequence). The CDR3 contains 12 residues. The V end was cut by 2 bases, the J end by 10 bases, with 9 bases between. CDR3 sequence: CAWSPSASPLHF. The CDR3 nucleotides read TGTGCCTGGAGTCCGTCCGCGTCACCCCTCCACTTT.

The chain is built from TRBV6-4 and TRBJ2-1; 12 bases align to TRBD2. The CDR3 length is 15 residues. Germline CDR1 MRHNA, CDR2 SNTAGT. V lost 4 bases to trimming and J lost 6 bases; unmatched junction nucleotides: 4. CDR3 region: CASSAETSGGNEQFF. The CDR3 coding sequence is TGTGCCAGCAGTGCAGAGACTAGCGGGGGCAATGAGCAGTTCTTC.

In DNA, the CDR3 is TGCGCCAGCAGCCAAGATACATCGGGAGGTGGACAGCCCCAGCATTTT. Its protein product is CASSQDTSGGGQPQHF. The genes are TRBV4-1 and TRBJ1-5; no definite D call. The CDR3 totals 16 residues. The V end was cut by 0 bases, the J end by 7 bases, with 16 bases between. Looked up from germline, CDR1 is MGHRA and CDR2 is YSYEKL.

This clone was seen just once. This chain uses TRBV2 with TRBJ2-5; D not certain. Trimming stripped 8 bases from V and 1 base from J, with 14 bases between. CDR3 length: 14 residues. From germline, CDR1 is SNHLY and CDR2 FYNNEI. The CDR3 DNA follows: TGTGCCAGCGTCGAGGTCGTGGCCCAAGAGACCCAGTACTTC. Its translation: CASVEVVAQETQYF.

This clone is categorized as hyperexpanded (1% or more). The chain combines TRBV7-2 with TRBJ1-1; the D is unclear. Germline V gene lookup returns CDR1 SGHTA and CDR2 FQGNSA. This CDR3 comprises 14 residues. Trimming shortened V by 2 bases and J by 5 bases, and 12 bases separated the two germline ends. CDR3 residues: CASSLSGSRTEAFF. The DNA of the CDR3 is TGTGCCAGCAGCTTAAGTGGCAGTCGGACTGAAGCTTTCTTT.

The J gene is TRBJ2-5, the V gene TRBV4-2; 7 positions agree with TRBD2. J gave up 3 bases and V 8 bases, and 3 bases lay outside the gene matches. Per germline, CDR1 LGHNA and CDR2 YNFKEQ. CDR3 length: 12 amino acids. The CDR3 here is CASWGGEETQYF. The CDR3 DNA reads as TGTGCCAGCTGGGGGGGGGAAGAGACCCAGTACTTC.

CDR3 nucleotides: TGTGCCAGCAGCTTAGTACAGGGCGCAACTAATGAAAAACTGTTTTTT. It yields the protein CASSLVQGATNEKLFF. The chain combines TRBV11-2 with TRBJ1-4, with TRBD1 as a possible D gene (6 bases). Germline V gives CDR1 SGHAT, CDR2 FQNNGV. This CDR3 spans 16 amino acids. V was trimmed by 1 base and J by 0 bases, leaving 9 bases between them.

The rearrangement uses TRBV18 and TRBJ2-3; D could derive from TRBD1 or TRBD2 (6 bases each). V was pared by 8 bases and J by 6 bases, with 9 bases between. The CDR3 loop spans 11 amino acids. Germline V lookup: CDR1 KGHSH, CDR2 LQKENI. The CDR3 DNA follows: TGTGCCAGCCGAGGGGGGGATACGCAGTATTTT. It codes for CASRGGDTQYF.

The chain employs TRBV4-2 and TRBJ2-4; 9 bases fit TRBD1. This CDR3 comprises 16 residues. Germline-derived CDR1 and CDR2 are LGHNA and YNFKEQ. Losses at the gene ends were 1 base for V and 6 bases for J; bases not matched to a gene: 7. The CDR3 region is CASSQVTGGSGNIQYF. The DNA for the CDR3 is TGTGCCAGCAGCCAAGTCACAGGGGGCTCGGGAAACATTCAGTACTTC.

V is TRBV7-9 and J is TRBJ2-7, with 10 nucleotides matching TRBD2. The CDR3 spans 13 residues. Per the germline V gene, CDR1 is SEHNR and CDR2 is FQNEAQ (reference sequence). The V and J ends lost 8 bases and 6 bases, in that order; junction bases with no gene match: 7. CDR3 nucleotides: TGTGCCAGCTTAGGGGGACTAGCGTTCGAGCAGTACTTC. Encoded protein: CASLGGLAFEQYF.

V gene TRBV5-4 combines with J gene TRBJ1-4; D not resolved. Germline V gene sequence: CDR1 SGHNT, CDR2 YYREEE (reference sequence). The CDR3 extends over 14 amino acids. V lost 4 bases, J lost 2 bases, and 9 bases lay in between. The CDR3 nucleotides read TGTGCCAGCAGCGAGGGAGGGACTAATGAAAAACTGTTTTTT. Translated: CASSEGGTNEKLFF.

The chain has TRBV7-2 and TRBJ2-1, with 7 bases matching TRBD1. V was clipped by 4 bases and J by 7 bases; unmatched bases: 4. The V gene's germline CDR1 is SGHTA and CDR2 FQGNSA. The CDR3 contains 13 residues. The CDR3 nucleotides read TGTGCCAGCAGCTCCGCGACAGGGAATGAGCAGTTCTTC. It codes for CASSSATGNEQFF.

The sample holds a few counts of this clone. The V gene is TRBV6-5, the J gene TRBJ1-5; TRBD1 is a possible D gene (6 bases). Germline CDR1 MNHEY, CDR2 SVGAGI. Trimming removed 4 bases at V and 7 bases at J, with 11 bases between. CDR3 length: 13 residues. This chain's CDR3 is CASSFQGTQPQHF. The CDR3 DNA is TGTGCCAGCAGTTTTCAGGGGACCCAGCCCCAGCATTTT.

V gene TRBV29-1 combines with J gene TRBJ1-1; TRBD1 might be the D (5 bases). CDR1 is SQVTM, CDR2 ANQGSEA, per germline. With 8 bases removed from V and 2 bases from J, the gap between germline ends came to 15 bases. The length of the CDR3 is 13 residues. CDR3 region: CSSIQGYNTEAFF. Written as DNA, the CDR3 is TGCAGCTCGATCCAGGGATATAACACTGAAGCTTTCTTT.

CDR3 sequence (DNA): TGTGCCAGCAGCGCCGGACAGGGGGCGCAGGATCAGCCCCAGCATTTT. The encoded protein is CASSAGQGAQDQPQHF. The rearrangement uses TRBV7-9 and TRBJ1-5; TRBD1 agrees at 11 bases. After removal of 5 bases from V and 5 bases from J, the junction contained 8 bases not matched to a gene. The CDR3 contains 16 residues. In germline, CDR1 is SEHNR, CDR2 FQNEAQ (reference sequence).